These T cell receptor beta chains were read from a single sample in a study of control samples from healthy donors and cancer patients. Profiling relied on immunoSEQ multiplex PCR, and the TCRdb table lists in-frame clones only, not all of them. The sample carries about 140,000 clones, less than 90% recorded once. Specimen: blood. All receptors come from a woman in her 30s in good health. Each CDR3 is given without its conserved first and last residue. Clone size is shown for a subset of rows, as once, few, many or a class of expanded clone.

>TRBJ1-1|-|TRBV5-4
ASSYSTGSEAF
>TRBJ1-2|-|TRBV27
ASSFRQDLYGYT
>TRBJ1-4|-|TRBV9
ASSVGQGSEKLF
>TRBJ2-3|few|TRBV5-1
ASSLERTDTQY
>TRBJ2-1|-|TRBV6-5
ASRTTLKGVNEQF
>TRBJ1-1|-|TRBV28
ASSSSLNSGVNTEAF
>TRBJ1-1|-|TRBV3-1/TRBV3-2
ASSQDDGQGVTEAF
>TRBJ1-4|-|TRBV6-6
ASSYSTGGNEKLF
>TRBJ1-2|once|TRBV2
ASNPGANYGYT
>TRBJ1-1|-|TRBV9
ASSVAGSGTEAF
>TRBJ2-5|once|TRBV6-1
ASSDGPGGVSWETQY
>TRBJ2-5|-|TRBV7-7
ASSSTGIAQY
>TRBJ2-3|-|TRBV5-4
ASSPNGDTQY
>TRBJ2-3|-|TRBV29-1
SATSGTGADTQY
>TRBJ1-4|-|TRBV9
ASSAGTGTNEKLF
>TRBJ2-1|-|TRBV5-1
ASSLSRTSAYNEQF
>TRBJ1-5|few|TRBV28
ASSERSNQPQH
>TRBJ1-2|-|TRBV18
ASSPPSVDYGYT
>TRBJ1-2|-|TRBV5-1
ASQKTDSNYGYT
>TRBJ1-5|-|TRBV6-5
ASSSGQTSNQPQH
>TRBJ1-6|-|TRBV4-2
ASSQDTPNSPLH
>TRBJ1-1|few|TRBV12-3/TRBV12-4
ASSLLDEAF
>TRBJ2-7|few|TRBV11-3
ASSLGQEAYEQY
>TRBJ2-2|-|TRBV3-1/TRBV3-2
ASRLWGDTGELF
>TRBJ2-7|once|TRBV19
ASSIGTSGTYEQY